This T cell receptor (beta chain) emerged from a study of cytomegalovirus exposure and HLA in healthy donors. The primer mix had 60 Vbeta and 13 Jbeta primers. This table comes from immunoSEQ multiplex PCR, and its TCRdb copy is limited to in-frame clones, with some not included. The data show about 160,000 clones, about 86% seen once. The CDR3 totals 14 residues. In germline, CDR1 is SGHRS, CDR2 YFSETQ. V lost 0 bases and J lost 8; bases outside the gene matches: 5. Overall study results and limits: One cluster of highly shared sequence variants probably arose as a sequencing artifact. The authors enumerated under 200 TCR beta chains as linked to cytomegalovirus. Productive rates of about 90% or about 30% were seen for most TCR beta V segments in an earlier analysis. Apart from CMV serostatus, no immune exposure information was available.

Remarks on this clone: What it binds is unknown.

This TCR was sampled from a young woman in good health and CMV-seronegative. Input material: PBMCs. This sequence joins TRBV5-1 and TRBJ2-4; 7 bases are shared with TRBD1. CDR3 protein: CASSLGQGNDIQYF. The CDR3 DNA follows: TGCGCCAGCAGCTTGGGACAGGGCAACGACATTCAGTACTTC.